The following is a T cell receptor beta chain sequence with its context. This clone appeared many times. What this receptor recognizes is not known. No base-level quality is on record; no much larger clone is a single base apart. These data are taken from a study of shared clonotypes between healthy human individuals (dated by TCRdb to 2018 to 2021). Regarding the complete study: The cohort included a few men and a couple of women between 18 and 49 years of age. Per donor, three plates each were used for CD4 naive and CD4 memory, two for CD8 naive, and one for CD8 memory. Blood TCR repertoires of five healthy adults were deeply sequenced to estimate repertoire size and the extent of clonotype sharing between individuals. To increase sequencing depth and limit assay-specific biases, TCR repertoire library preparation and sequencing were carried out by different laboratories using diverse techniques. Between about 0.9 and 9 billion PBMCs per donor were obtained by leukapheresis. Broader findings and caveats from the paper: The genetic and exposure-history diversity represented was limited by the small number of donors. Even with the large sequencing depth, rarefaction of the sorted-subset datasets indicated that sequencing was incomplete. Compared with non-shared clonotypes, the clonotypes found in all four sorted-subset donors had higher generation probabilities. Estimated clonotype richness was generally larger for naive than for memory subsets. Sampling was restricted to blood, and TCR repertoires in tissue are likely to differ from TCR repertoires in blood. When a handful of donors were compared, the shared fraction of clonotypes was around 4.6% for naive CD4, more than 3% for naive CD8, about 2.5% for memory CD4, and 0.4% for memory CD8. Based on pairwise subsampling, the degree of clonotype sharing among donors was expected to be affected by sequencing depth.

TCR CDR3 regions were amplified from genomic DNA by multiplex PCR using the deep immunoSEQ assay. Extracted genomic DNA from each cell subset was distributed evenly across all wells of several immunoSEQ 96-well plates, and each plate was treated as a replicate. For sorted subsets, each replicate PCR was loaded with approximately 190 ng genomic DNA, equivalent to some 27,000 T cell genomes. Purified libraries were quantified with a Qubit 3.0 fluorometer, sized on a Bioanalyzer 2100, and re-quantified with the KAPA Library Quantification kit. Every immunoSEQ 96-well plate was sequenced on a separate single-read 150-cycle Illumina NextSeq 550 flow cell. The published analysis was carried out like this. The immunoSEQ output contained only junctional sequences without quality scores, so filtering could not match that applied to full-length reads. Sequences were annotated with PyIR, a Python wrapper for IgBLAST v1.9, and V/J genes and CDR3 were assigned using IMGT germline references. Reads were removed for weak V/J assignments (E-value above 1e-6), missing CDR3, stop codons, out-of-frame junctions, or ambiguous translated residues. A V3J clonotype was defined by an identical inferred V gene, J gene, and CDR3 amino acid sequence. Percentage overlap between repertoires was calculated by dividing the number of shared unique clonotypes by the size of the smaller repertoire. RTK rarefaction, the Chao1 estimator, and Recon v2.1 estimates of unobserved clonotypes were used to assess repertoire richness. Generation probabilities were computed with OLGA for all TCRbeta clonotypes obtained by the gDNA method from a few donors. The clones in this table, taken by TCRdb from immuneACCESS, are in-frame only. Not every clone is retained; where verified, under half of the shortfall comes from an unresolved V gene, and the cause of the rest is unknown. From that table come the V and J calls and clone size; the DNA was used to work out D and trimming. The sample includes about 1.1 million clones, with around 82% observed a single time. Together, the top ten hold approximately 0.5% of the sample.

Healthy HIV-negative adults with no recently reported acute infections or vaccinations were included as donors. Every donor was a Caucasian adult residing in Nashville, Tennessee, USA. Magnetic negative selection was used to enrich CD4+ T cells, after which naive cells were positively selected on CD45RA and the negative fraction became the memory subset. After blood collection by leukapheresis, PBMCs were isolated using Ficoll-Histopaque density gradient centrifugation and then cryopreserved in the vapor phase of liquid nitrogen. Purity and quantity of every magnetically sorted T cell population were checked by analytical flow cytometry. Each sorted fraction had its genomic DNA isolated and then quantified by UV absorbance on a Nanodrop 2000c. Per the germline V gene, MGHRA is the CDR1 and YSYEKL is the CDR2. V gives up 1 base and J gives up 5 bases, and the segment between their germline ends measures 21 bases. The CDR3 starts with the cysteine, ends with the phenylalanine, and has 17 residues. The only DNA kept is the CDR3, 51 bases in frame from the first base.

Specimen: memory CD4+ T cells from PBMCs. The meaning of the sample's cell subset or site label: CD45RA-negative fraction. The V gene is TRBV4-1 and the J gene is TRBJ2-7; the D match is possibly TRBD1 or TRBD2, with 5 bases aligned in each. The TCR originated in a young man in good health. Some clones in this sample may be carry-over from other donors' samples. The nucleotide sequence is given as TGCGCCAGCAGCCAAGGCCCCCGACGGGGCTATAACGACGAGCAGTACTTC. Its coded protein is CASSQGPRRGYNDEQYF.